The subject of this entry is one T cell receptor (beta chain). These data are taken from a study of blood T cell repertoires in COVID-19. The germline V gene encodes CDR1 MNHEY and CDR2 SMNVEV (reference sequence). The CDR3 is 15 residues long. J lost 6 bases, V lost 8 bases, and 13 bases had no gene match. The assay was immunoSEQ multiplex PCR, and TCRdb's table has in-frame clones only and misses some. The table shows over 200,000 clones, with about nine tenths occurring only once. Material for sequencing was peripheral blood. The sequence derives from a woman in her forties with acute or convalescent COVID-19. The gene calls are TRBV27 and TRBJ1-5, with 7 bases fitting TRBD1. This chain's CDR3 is CASGPRQGSGQPQHF. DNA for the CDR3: TGTGCCAGCGGACCAAGACAGGGATCCGGTCAGCCCCAGCATTTT.